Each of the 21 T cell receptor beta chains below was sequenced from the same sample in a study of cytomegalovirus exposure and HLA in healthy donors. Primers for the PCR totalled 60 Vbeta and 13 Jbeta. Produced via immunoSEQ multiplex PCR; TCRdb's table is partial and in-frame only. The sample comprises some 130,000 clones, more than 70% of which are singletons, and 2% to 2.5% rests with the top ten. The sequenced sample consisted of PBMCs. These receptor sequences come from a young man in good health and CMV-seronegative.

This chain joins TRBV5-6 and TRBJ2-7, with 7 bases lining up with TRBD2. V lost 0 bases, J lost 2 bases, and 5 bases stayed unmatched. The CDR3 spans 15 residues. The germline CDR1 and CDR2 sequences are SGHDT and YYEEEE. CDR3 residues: CASSLGIRGAYEQYF. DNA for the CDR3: TGTGCCAGCAGCTTGGGTATCCGGGGGGCCTACGAGCAGTACTTC.

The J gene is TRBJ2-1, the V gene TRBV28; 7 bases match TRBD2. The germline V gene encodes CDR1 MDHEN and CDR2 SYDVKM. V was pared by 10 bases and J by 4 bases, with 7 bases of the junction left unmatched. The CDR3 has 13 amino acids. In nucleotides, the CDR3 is TGTGCCAAGGCGGGAGCGGATTACAATGAGCAGTTCTTC. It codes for CAKAGADYNEQFF.

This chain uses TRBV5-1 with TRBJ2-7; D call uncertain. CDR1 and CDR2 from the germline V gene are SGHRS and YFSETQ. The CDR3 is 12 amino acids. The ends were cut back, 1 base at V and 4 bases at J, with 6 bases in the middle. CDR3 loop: CASSLNRYEQYF. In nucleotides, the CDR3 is TGCGCCAGCAGCTTGAATCGGTACGAGCAGTACTTC.

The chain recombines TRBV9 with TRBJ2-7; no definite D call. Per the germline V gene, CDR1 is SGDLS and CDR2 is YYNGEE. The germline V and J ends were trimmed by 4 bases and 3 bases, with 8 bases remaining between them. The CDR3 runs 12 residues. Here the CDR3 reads CASSPSGYEQYF. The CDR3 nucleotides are TGTGCCAGCAGCCCGTCCGGCTACGAGCAGTACTTC.

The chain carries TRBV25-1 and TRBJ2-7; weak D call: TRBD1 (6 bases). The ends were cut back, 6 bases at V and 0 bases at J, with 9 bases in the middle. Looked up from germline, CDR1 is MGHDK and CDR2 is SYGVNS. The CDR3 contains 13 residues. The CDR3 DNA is TGTGCCAGCAGAAGACAGGACTCCTACGAGCAGTACTTC. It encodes CASRRQDSYEQYF.

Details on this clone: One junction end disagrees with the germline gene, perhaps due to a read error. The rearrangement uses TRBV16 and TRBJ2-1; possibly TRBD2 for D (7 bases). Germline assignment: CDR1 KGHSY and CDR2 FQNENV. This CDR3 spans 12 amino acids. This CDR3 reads CASSPFAGAGLF. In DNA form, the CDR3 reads TGTGCCAGCAGCCCCTTCGCGGGGGCTGGTCTCTTC.

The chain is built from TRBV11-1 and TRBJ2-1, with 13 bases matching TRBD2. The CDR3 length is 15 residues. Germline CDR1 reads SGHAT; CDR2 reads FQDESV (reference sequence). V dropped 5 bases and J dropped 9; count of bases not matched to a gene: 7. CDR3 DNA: TGTGCCAGCAGCATACTAGCGGGAGGGCCTAGTGAGCAGTTCTTC. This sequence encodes CASSILAGGPSEQFF.

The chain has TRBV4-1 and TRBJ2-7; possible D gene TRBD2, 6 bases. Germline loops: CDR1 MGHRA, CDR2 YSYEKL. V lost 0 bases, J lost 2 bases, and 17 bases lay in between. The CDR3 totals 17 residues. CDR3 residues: CASSQDFVAGYTYEQYF. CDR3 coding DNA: TGCGCCAGCAGCCAAGATTTCGTCGCGGGGTACACCTACGAGCAGTACTTC.

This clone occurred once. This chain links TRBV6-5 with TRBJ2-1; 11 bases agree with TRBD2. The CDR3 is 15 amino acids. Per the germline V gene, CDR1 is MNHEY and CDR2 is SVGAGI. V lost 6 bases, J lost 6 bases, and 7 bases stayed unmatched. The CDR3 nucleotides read TGTGCCAGCAGCCACGTTAGCGGGAGGGGCAATGAGCAGTTCTTC. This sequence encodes CASSHVSGRGNEQFF.

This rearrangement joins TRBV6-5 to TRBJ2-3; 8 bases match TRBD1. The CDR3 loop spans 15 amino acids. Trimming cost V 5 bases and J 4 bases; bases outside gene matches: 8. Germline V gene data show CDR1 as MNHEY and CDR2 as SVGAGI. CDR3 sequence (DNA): TGTGCCAGCAGTATACAGGGGGGTAAGGCAGATACGCAGTATTTT. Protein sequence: CASSIQGGKADTQYF.

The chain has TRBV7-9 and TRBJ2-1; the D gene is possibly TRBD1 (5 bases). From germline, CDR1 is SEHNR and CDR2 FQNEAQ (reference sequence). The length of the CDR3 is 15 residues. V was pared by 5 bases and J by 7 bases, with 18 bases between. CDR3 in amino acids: CASSPGEGAENEQFF. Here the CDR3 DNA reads TGTGCCAGCAGCCCTGGCGAAGGGGCGGAGAATGAGCAGTTCTTC.

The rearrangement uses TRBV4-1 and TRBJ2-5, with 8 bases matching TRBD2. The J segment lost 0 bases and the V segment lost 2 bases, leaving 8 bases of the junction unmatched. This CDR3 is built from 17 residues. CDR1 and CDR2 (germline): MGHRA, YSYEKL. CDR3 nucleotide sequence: TGCGCCAGCAGCCAAACTAGCGGAGGGGGGTACCAAGAGACCCAGTACTTC. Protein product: CASSQTSGGGYQETQYF.

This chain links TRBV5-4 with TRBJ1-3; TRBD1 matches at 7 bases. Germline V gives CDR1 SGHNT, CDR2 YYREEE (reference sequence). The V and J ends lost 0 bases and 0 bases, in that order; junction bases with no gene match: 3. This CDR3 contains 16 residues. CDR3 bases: TGTGCCAGCAGCTTGGATCAGGGGGGCTCTGGAAACACCATATATTTT. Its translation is CASSLDQGGSGNTIYF.

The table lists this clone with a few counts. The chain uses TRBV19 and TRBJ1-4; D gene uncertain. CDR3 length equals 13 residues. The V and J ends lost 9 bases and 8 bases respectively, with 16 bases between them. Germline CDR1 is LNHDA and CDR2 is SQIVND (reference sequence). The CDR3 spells CASSRGKEEKLFF. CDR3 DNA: TGTGCCAGCAGCCGAGGGAAGGAGGAAAAACTGTTTTTT. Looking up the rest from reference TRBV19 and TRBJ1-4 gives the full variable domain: DGGITQSPKYLFRKEGQNVTLSCEQNLNHDAMYWYRQDPGQGLRLIYYSQIVNDFQKGDIAEGYSVSREKKESFPLTVTSAQKNPTAFYLCASSRGKEEKLFFGSGTQLSVL.

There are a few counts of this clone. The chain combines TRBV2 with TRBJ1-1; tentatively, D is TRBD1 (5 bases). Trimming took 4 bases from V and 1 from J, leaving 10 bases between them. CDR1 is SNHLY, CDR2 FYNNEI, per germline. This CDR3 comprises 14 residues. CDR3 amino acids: CASSVVGANTEAFF. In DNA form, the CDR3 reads TGTGCCAGCAGTGTCGTAGGGGCGAACACTGAAGCTTTCTTT.

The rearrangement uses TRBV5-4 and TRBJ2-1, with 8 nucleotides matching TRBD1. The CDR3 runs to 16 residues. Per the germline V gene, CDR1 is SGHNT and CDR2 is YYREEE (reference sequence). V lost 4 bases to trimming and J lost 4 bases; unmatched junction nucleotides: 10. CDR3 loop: CASSIPGTGVYNEQFF. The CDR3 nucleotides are TGTGCCAGCAGCATCCCCGGGACAGGCGTTTACAATGAGCAGTTCTTC.

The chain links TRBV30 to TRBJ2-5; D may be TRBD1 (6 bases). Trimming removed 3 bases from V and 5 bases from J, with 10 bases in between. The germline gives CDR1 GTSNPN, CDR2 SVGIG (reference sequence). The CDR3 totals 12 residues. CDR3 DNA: TGTGCCTGGAGCACTCAGGGGGAGACCCAGTACTTC. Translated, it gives CAWSTQGETQYF.

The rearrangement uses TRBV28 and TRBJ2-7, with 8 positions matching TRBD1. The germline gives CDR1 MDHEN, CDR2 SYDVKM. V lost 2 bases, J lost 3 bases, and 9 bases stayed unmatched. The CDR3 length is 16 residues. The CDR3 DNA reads TGTGCCAGCAGTTTAGCGGGACAGGTTATAAGCTACGAGCAGTACTTC. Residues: CASSLAGQVISYEQYF.

The chain's CDR3 is CASSMGQARDEQFF. The DNA of the CDR3 is TGCGCCAGCAGCATGGGACAGGCGAGGGATGAGCAGTTCTTC. The V gene is TRBV5-1, the J gene TRBJ2-1, with 8 bases fitting TRBD1. The CDR3 runs 14 residues. Losses at the gene ends were 4 bases for V and 8 bases for J; bases not matched to a gene: 8. Germline-derived CDR1 and CDR2 are SGHRS and YFSETQ.

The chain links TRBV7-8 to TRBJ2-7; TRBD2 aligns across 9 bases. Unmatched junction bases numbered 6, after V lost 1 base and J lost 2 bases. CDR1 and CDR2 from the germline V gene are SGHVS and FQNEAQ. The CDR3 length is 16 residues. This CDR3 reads CASSLVRLAATYEQYF. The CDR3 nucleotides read TGTGCCAGCAGCTTAGTGAGACTAGCGGCGACCTACGAGCAGTACTTC.

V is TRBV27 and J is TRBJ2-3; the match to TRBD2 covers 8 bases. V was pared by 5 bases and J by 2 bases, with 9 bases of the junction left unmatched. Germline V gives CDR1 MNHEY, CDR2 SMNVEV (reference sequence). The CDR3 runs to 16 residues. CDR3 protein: CASSPTTSGVTDTQYF. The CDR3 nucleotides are TGTGCCAGCAGTCCCACAACTAGCGGAGTCACAGATACGCAGTATTTT.